These 14 T cell receptor beta chains originate from one sample sequenced in a study of shared clonotypes between healthy human individuals. TCRdb keeps only in-frame clones here, not all; method: immunoSEQ multiplex PCR. The table records about 1.1 million clones, 60% to 85% of them present only once. Sequencing was carried out using memory CD4+ T cells from PBMCs. Specified subset: CD45RA-negative fraction. These receptors all come from a man younger than 35 in good health. Some clones in this sample may be carry-over from other donors' samples.

The chain carries TRBV18 and TRBJ1-2, with D tentatively TRBD1 (6 bases). CDR1 and CDR2 from the germline V gene are KGHSH and LQKENI. Trimming removed 6 bases from V and 2 bases from J, with 16 bases in between. The CDR3 covers 15 residues. The chain's CDR3 is CASSGIGGLNYGYTF. For the CDR3, the DNA is TGTGCCAGCTCTGGGATAGGGGGTCTCAACTATGGCTACACCTTC.

The rearrangement joins TRBV20-1 to TRBJ2-3; D unresolved. The V end lost 5 bases, the J end lost 6 bases, and 9 bases lay between the germline ends. The CDR3 contains 11 residues. Looked up from germline, CDR1 is DFQATT and CDR2 is SNEGSKA (reference sequence). CDR3: CSAELGDTQYF. The DNA for the CDR3 is TGCAGTGCTGAACTTGGGGATACGCAGTATTTT.

The rearrangement links TRBV5-4 to TRBJ1-1, with 7 bases fitting TRBD1. From germline, CDR1 is SGHNT and CDR2 YYREEE (reference sequence). The V gene end was trimmed by 4 bases and the J gene end by 7 bases; junction bases not matched to a gene: 16. The CDR3 runs 16 residues. The CDR3 loop reads CASSVARRGQLGEAFF. CDR3 DNA: TGTGCCAGCAGCGTTGCGCGAAGGGGACAGTTGGGTGAAGCTTTCTTT.

J is TRBJ2-7 and V is TRBV6-5; D might be TRBD1 or TRBD2, each matching 5 bases. This CDR3 is built from 13 residues. Germline CDR1 reads MNHEY; CDR2 reads SVGAGI. Deletions cut 6 bases from V and 2 bases from J, with 11 bases between. This CDR3 is CASRGVPAYEQYF. For the CDR3, the DNA is TGTGCCAGCAGGGGGGTCCCAGCCTACGAGCAGTACTTC.

The V gene is TRBV4-2, the J gene TRBJ1-3; the match to TRBD1 covers 7 bases. The CDR3 has 15 residues. Germline loops: CDR1 LGHNA, CDR2 YNFKEQ. Trimming removed 1 base from V and 4 bases from J; junction bases left unmatched: 4. CDR3 in DNA: TGTGCCAGCAGCCAAGGACAGGGAGCAGGAAACACCATATATTTT. It translates to CASSQGQGAGNTIYF.

The chain is built from TRBV5-1 and TRBJ1-1; D is possibly TRBD1 (5 bases). The length of the CDR3 is 15 residues. Trimming stripped 4 bases from V and 5 bases from J, with 18 bases between. Per the germline V gene, CDR1 is SGHRS and CDR2 is YFSETQ. Here the CDR3 reads CASSRAQGRGTEAFF. CDR3 sequence (DNA): TGCGCCAGCAGCCGGGCCCAGGGAAGGGGAACTGAAGCTTTCTTT. The whole variable domain, remainder taken from reference TRBV5-1 and TRBJ1-1, is KAGVTQTPRYLIKTRGQQVTLSCSPISGHRSVSWYQQTPGQGLQFLFEYFSETQRNKGNFPGRFSGRQFSNSRSEMNVSTLELGDSALYLCASSRAQGRGTEAFFGQGTRLTVV.

This chain's CDR3 is CASSLRQGLTGELFF. CDR3 DNA sequence: TGTGCCAGCAGTTTACGTCAGGGGCTCACCGGGGAGCTGTTTTTT. The V gene is TRBV6-6, the J gene TRBJ2-2, with D perhaps TRBD1 (6 bases). The V gene lost 4 bases and the J gene lost 4 bases, with 13 bases spanning the gap. This CDR3 region has 15 residues. Germline CDR1 and CDR2: MNHNY and SVGAGI (reference sequence).

The chain has TRBV5-1 and TRBJ2-3, with 7 bases aligning to TRBD2. Looked up from germline, CDR1 is SGHRS and CDR2 is YFSETQ. The junction had 14 bases not matched to a gene; V was cut back by 6 bases and J by 4 bases. The CDR3 is 16 amino acids. CDR3 amino acids: CASNRWGGSGPDTQYF. DNA for the CDR3: TGCGCCAGCAACCGCTGGGGCGGGAGTGGCCCAGATACGCAGTATTTT.

The genes are TRBV18 and TRBJ1-1, with no clear D. The V gene's germline CDR1 is KGHSH and CDR2 LQKENI. Trimming cost V 5 bases and J 0 bases, with 10 bases left between them. This CDR3 is built from 14 residues. This CDR3 reads CASSSSTLNTEAFF. The CDR3 coding sequence is TGTGCCAGCTCATCCAGTACACTGAACACTGAAGCTTTCTTT.

The CDR3 spells CASSAQSGRFYEQFF. The CDR3 coding sequence is TGTGCCAGCAGCGCCCAGAGCGGGAGGTTCTATGAGCAGTTCTTC. V usage is TRBV9 and J usage is TRBJ2-1; TRBD2 agrees at 9 bases. Germline assignment: CDR1 SGDLS and CDR2 YYNGEE. This CDR3 has 15 amino acids. J was trimmed by 8 bases and V by 3 bases; bases with no gene match: 9.

The chain combines TRBV28 with TRBJ1-5; 7 bases are a match to TRBD1. Per germline, CDR1 MDHEN and CDR2 SYDVKM. The CDR3 loop spans 14 amino acids. The trim removed 6 bases at V and 5 bases at J, leaving 7 bases unmatched. CDR3 amino acids: CASSAGQVHQPQHF. The CDR3 DNA is TGTGCCAGCAGCGCAGGACAGGTTCATCAGCCCCAGCATTTT. The entire variable domain, with the rest obtained from reference TRBV28 and TRBJ1-5, is as follows: DVKVTQSSRYLVKRTGEKVFLECVQDMDHENMFWYRQDPGLGLRLIYFSYDVKMKEKGDIPEGYSVSREKKERFSLILESASTNQTSMYLCASSAGQVHQPQHFGDGTRLSIL.

This chain connects TRBV6-1 to TRBJ2-7; 8 bases match TRBD2. The CDR3 runs to 13 residues. From germline, CDR1 is MNHNS and CDR2 SASEGT. V trimming: 0 bases; J trimming: 6 bases; junction bases outside the gene matches: 1. Written as DNA, the CDR3 is TGTGCCAGCAGTGAAGCTCGGGGGGGCGAGCAGTACTTC. It translates to CASSEARGGEQYF.

This clone has only one observation. A read error is likely, as this CDR3 ends without the conserved phenylalanine or tryptophan. J is TRBJ2-6 and V is TRBV5-6; D may be TRBD1 (6 bases). This CDR3 is built from 16 residues. Germline loops: CDR1 SGHDT, CDR2 YYEEEE. The V and J ends lost 5 bases and 0 bases respectively, with 12 bases between them. The CDR3 region has the DNA TGTGCCAGCAGTGACGTGGGGGCCTCTGGGGCCAACGTCCTGACTCTC. Translated, it gives CASSDVGASGANVLTL.

This clone has only one observation. The chain links TRBV6-1 to TRBJ1-1, with D uncertain. V was cut by 6 bases and J by 3 bases, with 17 bases left in between. Germline loops: CDR1 MNHNS, CDR2 SASEGT. This CDR3 region has 15 residues. The CDR3: CASREGLNRYTEAFF. As DNA, the CDR3 is TGTGCCAGCAGGGAGGGCCTAAATCGGTACACTGAAGCTTTCTTT.